The TCR beta chain described here comes from a study of T-cell memory formation after mild COVID-19. The overall study: Across donors, TCR clusters were largely donor specific. Overall study results and limits: Pre-infection memory showed some responding clones, and this suggested that cross-reactive memory joined.

5'RACE primed at constant segments yielded TCR alpha and TCR beta cDNA libraries bearing sample barcodes and UMIs. TCRdb itself ran the 5' RACE reads through MiXCR, one entry per CDR3 protein. The table lists about 290,000 distinct CDR3 sequences, approximately 15% of them singletons, with over 20% in the top ten. In regard to this clonotype: The antigen remains undetermined.

This CDR3 contains 17 residues. CDR1 LGHNA and CDR2 YSLEER come from the germline V gene. With 1 base clipped from V and 4 bases from J, the junction kept 7 bases outside the gene matches. The receptor comes from a man aged 18 to 35 who had mild COVID-19 (a few samples of this study predate the infection). Cell type and time point are not known. The chain combines TRBV4-3 with TRBJ2-2; 9 bases map to TRBD2. The sequencing sample was made of PBMCs or a T cell subset sorted from them (not recorded which). Written as DNA, the CDR3 is TGCGCCAGCAGCCAAGGTTCGAGCGGGGGGACCACCGGGGAGCTGTTTTTT. This codes for CASSQGSSGGTTGELFF.